The 18 T cell receptor beta chains listed next were all sequenced from one sample in a study of blood T cell repertoires in COVID-19. TCRdb keeps only in-frame clones here, not all; method: immunoSEQ multiplex PCR. The table shows approximately 310,000 clones, with about 87% occurring only once. The specimen was peripheral blood. The receptors originated from a woman between 45 and 65 years old who had recovered from COVID-19.

The J gene is TRBJ2-3, the V gene TRBV14, with D possibly matching TRBD2 (6 bases). Looked up from germline, CDR1 is SGHDN and CDR2 is FVKESK. The CDR3 has 14 amino acids. Between the trimmed V and J ends, which lost 2 bases and 1 base, there was a span of 7 bases. Here the CDR3 reads CASSQRGGTDTQYF. The CDR3 nucleotides read TGTGCCAGCAGCCAACGCGGGGGCACAGATACGCAGTATTTT.

This chain uses TRBV6-6 with TRBJ2-7; the D gene is possibly TRBD2 (5 bases). The germline CDR1 and CDR2 sequences are MNHNY and SVGAGI (reference sequence). There are 15 residues in the CDR3. The V and J ends lost 0 bases and 3 bases respectively, with 12 bases between them. CDR3: CASSYSTGIDYEQYF. CDR3 nucleotide sequence: TGTGCCAGCAGTTACTCGACCGGGATAGACTACGAGCAGTACTTC.

This rearrangement joins TRBV14 to TRBJ1-2, with D unresolved. V shed 0 bases and J shed 4 bases, with 36 bases lying between them. The CDR3 totals 23 residues. The V gene's germline CDR1 is SGHDN and CDR2 FVKESK. DNA of the CDR3: TGTGCCAGCAGCCAAGATCCCCGAAGCCTAAATCATCCTACCAGAGAGGGCCCCTATGGCTACACCTTC. Amino acids: CASSQDPRSLNHPTREGPYGYTF.

The gene calls are TRBV5-4 and TRBJ2-7; D is ambiguous. CDR1 and CDR2 from the germline V gene are SGHNT and YYREEE (reference sequence). The CDR3 spans 14 residues. Trimming stripped 0 bases from V and 6 bases from J, with 13 bases between. The CDR3 bases are TGTGCCAGCAGCTTGGTTGGTTCTTCGGGCGAGCAGTACTTC. This sequence encodes CASSLVGSSGEQYF.

This chain connects TRBV19 to TRBJ1-4, with a weak D call TRBD1 (5 bases). This CDR3 has 14 residues. Per germline, CDR1 LNHDA and CDR2 SQIVND (reference sequence). Trimming removed 7 bases from V and 0 bases from J, with 9 bases in between. CDR3 residues: CASTQTATNEKLFF. CDR3 in DNA: TGTGCCAGTACCCAGACAGCAACTAATGAAAAACTGTTTTTT.

This clone was seen a handful of times. V usage is TRBV3-1 (or the pseudogene TRBV3-2) and J usage is TRBJ2-2; maybe TRBD2 (5 bases). Germline V gene data show CDR1 as LGHDT and CDR2 as YNNKEL (reference sequence). With 0 bases removed from V and 4 bases from J, the gap between germline ends came to 15 bases. The CDR3 is made up of 17 amino acids. The CDR3 region has the DNA TGTGCCAGCAGCCAAGATCCCGGGAAGGAAAGCACCGGGGAGCTGTTTTTT. Protein: CASSQDPGKESTGELFF.

The chain employs TRBV30 and TRBJ1-6; the D is unclear. Trimming stripped 3 bases from V and 9 bases from J, with 12 bases between. The CDR3 extends over 13 amino acids. Germline CDR1 and CDR2: GTSNPN and SVGIG (reference sequence). CDR3: CAWSDIQASPLHF. The CDR3 DNA reads TGTGCCTGGAGCGACATACAAGCTTCACCCCTCCACTTT.

The chain has TRBV12-5 and TRBJ1-2; 9 bases fit TRBD1. V dropped 6 bases and J dropped 6; count of bases not matched to a gene: 17. This CDR3 has 17 residues. Germline loops: CDR1 LGHNT, CDR2 FRNRAP. The CDR3 sequence is CASGDFPERTGVDGYTF. The CDR3 DNA follows: TGTGCTAGTGGCGATTTTCCGGAGAGGACAGGGGTGGATGGCTACACCTTC.

The rearrangement links TRBV9 to TRBJ2-5; tentatively, D is TRBD2 (6 bases). Germline V lookup: CDR1 SGDLS, CDR2 YYNGEE. Trimming removed 0 bases at V and 5 bases at J, with 14 bases between. This CDR3 has 15 amino acids. CDR3 in DNA: TGTGCCAGCAGCGTAGGCGGGACTCTCTCGGAGACCCAGTACTTC. Translation: CASSVGGTLSETQYF. The full variable domain, completed using reference TRBV9 and TRBJ2-5, is DSGVTQTPKHLITATGQRVTLRCSPRSGDLSVYWYQQSLDQGLQFLIQYYNGEERAKGNILERFSAQQFPDLHSELNLSSLELGDSALYFCASSVGGTLSETQYFGPGTRLLVL.

The chain has TRBV24-1 and TRBJ2-4; D possibly corresponds to TRBD1 (6 bases). In germline, CDR1 is KGHDR, CDR2 SFDVKD. The V end was cut by 3 bases, the J end by 7 bases, with 9 bases between. The CDR3 sequence is 13 residues long. The CDR3 loop is CATSDPGENIQYF. CDR3 coding DNA: TGTGCCACCAGTGATCCAGGGGAGAACATTCAGTACTTC.

The V gene is TRBV28, the J gene TRBJ1-3, with no clear D. This CDR3 has 13 amino acids. The germline gives CDR1 MDHEN, CDR2 SYDVKM. The ends were cut back, 6 bases at V and 6 bases at J, with 12 bases in the middle. The CDR3 DNA reads TGTGCCAGCAGAACCGGGGTAGAAAACACCATATATTTT. This sequence encodes CASRTGVENTIYF.

V gene TRBV4-3 combines with J gene TRBJ1-6, with TRBD1 matching 9 bases. With V trimmed by 4 bases and J by 7 bases, 2 bases remained unmatched. The germline V gene encodes CDR1 LGHNA and CDR2 YSLEER. The CDR3 loop spans 14 amino acids. The CDR3 nucleotides read TGCGCCAGCAGCCTGGGGACAGGGAATTCACCCCTCCACTTT. It encodes CASSLGTGNSPLHF.

The genes are TRBV9 and TRBJ2-5; TRBD2 agrees at 15 bases. CDR1 is SGDLS, CDR2 YYNGEE, per germline. The CDR3 runs 16 residues. V was pared by 3 bases and J by 2 bases, with 2 bases of the junction left unmatched. The CDR3 sequence: CASSEGLAGGQETQYF. The CDR3 DNA reads as TGTGCCAGCAGCGAGGGACTAGCGGGGGGACAAGAGACCCAGTACTTC.

The chain employs TRBV7-9 and TRBJ2-2; 7 positions match TRBD1. This CDR3 is 14 amino acids long. Per germline, CDR1 SEHNR and CDR2 FQNEAQ (reference sequence). Trimming at V came to 3 bases and at J to 4 bases, leaving 2 bases not matched to a gene. The CDR3 sequence is CASSFNRGTGELFF. The CDR3 DNA is TGTGCCAGCAGCTTCAACAGGGGCACCGGGGAGCTGTTTTTT.

V gene TRBV3-1 (or the pseudogene TRBV3-2) combines with J gene TRBJ2-5, with TRBD1 as a possible D gene (6 bases). With 4 bases removed from V and 2 bases from J, the gap between germline ends came to 20 bases. CDR1 is LGHDT and CDR2 is YNNKEL in the germline V gene (reference sequence). The CDR3 length is 17 residues. The CDR3 region is CASSPTSSLGAQETQYF. The CDR3 region has the DNA TGTGCCAGCAGCCCAACCTCCTCCTTGGGGGCACAAGAGACCCAGTACTTC.

This clone was detected only a few times. The rearrangement links TRBV25-1 to TRBJ1-4; 7 bases fit TRBD1. Germline CDR1 MGHDK, CDR2 SYGVNS. CDR3 length equals 14 residues. V dropped 4 bases and J dropped 12; count of bases not matched to a gene: 11. The CDR3: CASSALGQLGELFF. In DNA form, the CDR3 reads TGTGCCAGCAGTGCCCTGGGACAGCTCGGTGAACTGTTTTTT. The variable domain in full, completed from reference TRBV25-1 and TRBJ1-4, reads EADIYQTPRYLVIGTGKKITLECSQTMGHDKMYWYQQDPGMELHLIHYSYGVNSTEKGDLSSESTVSRIRTEHFPLTLESARPSHTSQYLCASSALGQLGELFFGSGTQLSVL.

V usage is TRBV11-3 and J usage is TRBJ2-6; D is undetermined. This CDR3 region has 18 residues. Germline values: CDR1 SGHNT, CDR2 YENEEA. Trimming pared 1 base from V and 2 bases from J, leaving 15 bases between. The CDR3 DNA follows: TGTGCCAGCAGCTTAGGAAAGTCTGTCGGAGCTGGGGCCAACGTCCTGACTTTC. It yields the protein CASSLGKSVGAGANVLTF.

The rearrangement uses TRBV28 and TRBJ2-5; 8 bases agree with TRBD2. This CDR3 has 16 residues. With V trimmed by 2 bases and J by 5 bases, 10 bases remained unmatched. Looked up from germline, CDR1 is MDHEN and CDR2 is SYDVKM. CDR3: CASSLTRTSFMETQYF. The CDR3 coding sequence is TGTGCCAGCAGTTTAACTCGGACTAGCTTTATGGAGACCCAGTACTTC.